The clone carrying this TCR beta chain was seen a few times. The antigen is undetermined. This CDR3 has 16 amino acids. Trimming cost V 6 bases and J 3 bases; bases outside gene matches: 12. The sample comes from a study of blood T cells in healthy people across ages. General study results and limits: Any conclusive comparison of naive versus antigen-experienced cells was prevented by using unsorted PBMCs.

Next came a second PCR, run for roughly 6 to 11 cycles, which used a sample-barcoded 5' primer along with a J-beta primer mix. Sequencing yielded, for each sample, at least 3 million paired-end reads carrying CDR3. TCRdb itself ran the 5' RACE reads through MiXCR, one entry per CDR3 protein. The data contain 1,800,000 or so distinct CDR3 sequences, 35% to 50% of them singletons. Individuals who donated were healthy Caucasians from Russia aged about 6 to 100. Every donor contributed about 10 milliliters of peripheral blood by blood draw. Material for sequencing was blood. The chain recombines TRBV12-3 or TRBV12-4 with TRBJ1-2, with 8 bases identical to TRBD1. The TCR comes from a human donor in good health. In nucleotides, the CDR3 is TGTGCCAGCAGGGGGATGACAGGGGTAAATGACTATGGCTACACCTTC. Its translation is CASRGMTGVNDYGYTF.